This TCR beta chain came from a study of blood T cell repertoires in COVID-19. Study details: PBMCs, B-cell-depleted T cells, or T cells provided the cDNA or gDNA that made up the material.

TCRdb's copy holds only in-frame clones and misses some; the assay was immunoSEQ multiplex PCR. This repertoire shows 140,000 to 150,000 clones, roughly 88% found once; its top ten account for 8%. The CDR3 is made up of 13 amino acids. Per the germline V gene, CDR1 is SGHDT and CDR2 is YYEEEE. Unmatched junction bases numbered 3, after V lost 4 bases and J lost 2 bases. Material for sequencing was peripheral blood. The chain joins TRBV5-6 to TRBJ2-7; 7 nucleotides agree with TRBD1. This receptor was taken from a woman aged 55-69 years with COVID-19, enrolled during active disease. Written as DNA, the CDR3 is TGTGCCAGCAGCATGACAGGGACCTACGAGCAGTACTTC. Protein sequence: CASSMTGTYEQYF.